The clone carrying this T cell receptor beta chain was seen repeatedly, ten times or more. Its specificity is not known. The ends were cut back, 3 bases at V and 3 bases at J, with 12 bases in the middle. The CDR3 loop spans 14 amino acids. Germline V gene data show CDR1 as MNHEY and CDR2 as SMNVEV (reference sequence). Unique molecular identifier tags were affixed to discrete cDNA molecules. TCRdb re-called the 5' RACE reads with MiXCR, one entry per CDR3 protein. The sample lists 20,000 to 30,000 distinct CDR3 sequences, 4.3% occurring once. The data were taken from a study of early T cells in non-severe SARS-CoV-2 infection. Whole-study findings and limits: Private and CD4 specificities were missed by VDJdb matching, skewed to anti-spike CD8.

The sequenced material came from whole blood. The sequence derives from an adult who was a healthcare worker with PCR-confirmed SARS-CoV-2 infection or an uninfected control (not recorded which). This chain links TRBV27 with TRBJ2-7; D not certain. In nucleotides, the CDR3 is TGTGCCAGCAGTTTCTCGGCAGGCGACTACGAGCAGTACTTC. This gives the protein CASSFSAGDYEQYF.